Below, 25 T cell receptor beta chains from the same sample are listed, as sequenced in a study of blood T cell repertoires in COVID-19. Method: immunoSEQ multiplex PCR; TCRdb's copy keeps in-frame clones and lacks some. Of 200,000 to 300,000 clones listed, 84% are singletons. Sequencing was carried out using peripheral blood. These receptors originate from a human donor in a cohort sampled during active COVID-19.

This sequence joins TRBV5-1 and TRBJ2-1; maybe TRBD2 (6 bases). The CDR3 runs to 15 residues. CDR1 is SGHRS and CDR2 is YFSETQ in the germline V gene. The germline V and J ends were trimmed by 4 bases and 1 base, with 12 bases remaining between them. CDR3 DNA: TGCGCCAGCAGCCCGGGACTGAAATCCTACAATGAGCAGTTCTTC. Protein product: CASSPGLKSYNEQFF. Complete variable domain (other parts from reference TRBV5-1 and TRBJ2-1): KAGVTQTPRYLIKTRGQQVTLSCSPISGHRSVSWYQQTPGQGLQFLFEYFSETQRNKGNFPGRFSGRQFSNSRSEMNVSTLELGDSALYLCASSPGLKSYNEQFFGPGTRLTVL.

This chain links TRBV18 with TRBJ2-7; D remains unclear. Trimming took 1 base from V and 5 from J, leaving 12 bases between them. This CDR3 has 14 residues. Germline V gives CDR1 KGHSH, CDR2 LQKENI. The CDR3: CASSPRLTNDEQYF. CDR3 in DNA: TGTGCCAGCTCACCACGGCTTACTAATGACGAGCAGTACTTC.

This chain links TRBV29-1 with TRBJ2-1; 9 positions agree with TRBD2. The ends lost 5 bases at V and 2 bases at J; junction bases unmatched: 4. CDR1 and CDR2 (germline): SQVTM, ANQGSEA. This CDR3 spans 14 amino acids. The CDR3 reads CSVTGLATYNEQFF. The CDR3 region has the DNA TGCAGCGTTACGGGACTAGCTACCTACAATGAGCAGTTCTTC.

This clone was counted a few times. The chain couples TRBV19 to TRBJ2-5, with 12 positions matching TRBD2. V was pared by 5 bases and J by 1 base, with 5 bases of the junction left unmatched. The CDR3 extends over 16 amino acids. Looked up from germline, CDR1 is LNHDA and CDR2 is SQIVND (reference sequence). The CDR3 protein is CASSALAGGPQETQYF. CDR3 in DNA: TGTGCCAGTAGTGCTCTAGCGGGAGGGCCCCAAGAGACCCAGTACTTC.

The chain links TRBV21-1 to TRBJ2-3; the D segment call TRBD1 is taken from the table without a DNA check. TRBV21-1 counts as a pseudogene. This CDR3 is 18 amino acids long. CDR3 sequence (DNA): TGTGCCAGCAGCAAAAGACCCTACACAGGTCAGGCGGCAGATACGCAGTATTTT. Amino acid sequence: CASSKRPYTGQAADTQYF.

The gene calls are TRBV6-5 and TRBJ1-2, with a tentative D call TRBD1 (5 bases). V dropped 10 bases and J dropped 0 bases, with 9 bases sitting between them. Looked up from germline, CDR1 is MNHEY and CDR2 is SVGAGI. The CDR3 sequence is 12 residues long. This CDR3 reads CATEQANYGYTF. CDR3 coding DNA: TGTGCCACCGAACAGGCTAACTATGGCTACACCTTC.

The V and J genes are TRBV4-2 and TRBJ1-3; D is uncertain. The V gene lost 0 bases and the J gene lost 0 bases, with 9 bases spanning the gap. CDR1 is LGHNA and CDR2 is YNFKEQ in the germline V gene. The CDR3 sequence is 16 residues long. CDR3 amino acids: CASSQDWSDSGNTIYF. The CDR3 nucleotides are TGTGCCAGCAGCCAAGATTGGAGCGACTCTGGAAACACCATATATTTT.

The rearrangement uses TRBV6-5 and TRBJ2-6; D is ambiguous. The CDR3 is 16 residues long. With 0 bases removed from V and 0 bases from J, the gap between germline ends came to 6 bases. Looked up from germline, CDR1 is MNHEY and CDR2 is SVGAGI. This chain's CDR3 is CASSYSSLSGANVLTF. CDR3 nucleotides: TGTGCCAGCAGTTACTCATCCCTCTCTGGGGCCAACGTCCTGACTTTC.

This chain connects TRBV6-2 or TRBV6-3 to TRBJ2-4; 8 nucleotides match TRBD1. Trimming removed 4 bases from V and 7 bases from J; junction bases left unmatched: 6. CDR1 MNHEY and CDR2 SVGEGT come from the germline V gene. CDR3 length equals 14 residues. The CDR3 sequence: CASSFRTGMNIQYF. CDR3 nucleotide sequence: TGTGCCAGCAGTTTCAGGACAGGGATGAACATTCAGTACTTC.

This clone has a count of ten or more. The CDR3 protein is CASSQNALTGEKLFF. For the CDR3, the DNA is TGTGCCAGCAGCCAAAACGCCCTGACAGGTGAAAAACTGTTTTTT. This chain joins TRBV3-1 (or the pseudogene TRBV3-2) and TRBJ1-4; possible D gene TRBD1, 6 bases. Looked up from germline, CDR1 is LGHDT and CDR2 is YNNKEL (reference sequence). The length of the CDR3 is 15 residues. V was clipped by 2 bases and J by 7 bases, with 14 bases between them.

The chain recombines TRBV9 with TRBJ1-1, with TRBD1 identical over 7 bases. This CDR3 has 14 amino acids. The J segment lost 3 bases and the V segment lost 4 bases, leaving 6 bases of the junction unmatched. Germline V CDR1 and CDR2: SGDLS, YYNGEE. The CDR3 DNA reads TGTGCCAGCAGCCCTGGAGACAGGGACACTGAAGCTTTCTTT. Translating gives CASSPGDRDTEAFF.

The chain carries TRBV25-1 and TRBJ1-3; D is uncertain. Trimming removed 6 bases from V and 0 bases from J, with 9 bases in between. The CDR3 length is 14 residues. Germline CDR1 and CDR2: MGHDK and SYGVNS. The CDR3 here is CASRDTSSGNTIYF. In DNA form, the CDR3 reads TGTGCCAGCAGAGATACAAGCTCTGGAAACACCATATATTTT.

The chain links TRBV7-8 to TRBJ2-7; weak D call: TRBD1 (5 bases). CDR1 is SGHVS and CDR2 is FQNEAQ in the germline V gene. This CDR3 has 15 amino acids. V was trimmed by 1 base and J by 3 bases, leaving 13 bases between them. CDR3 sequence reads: CASSLGVQGSYEQYF. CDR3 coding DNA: TGTGCCAGCAGCTTAGGGGTGCAGGGAAGCTACGAGCAGTACTTC.

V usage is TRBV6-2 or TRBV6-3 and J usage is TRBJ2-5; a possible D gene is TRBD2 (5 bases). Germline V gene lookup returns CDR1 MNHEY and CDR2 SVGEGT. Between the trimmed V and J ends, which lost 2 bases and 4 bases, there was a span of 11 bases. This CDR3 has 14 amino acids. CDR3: CASSYTKSGETQYF. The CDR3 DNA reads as TGTGCCAGCAGTTACACAAAGAGCGGAGAGACCCAGTACTTC.

The CDR3 region has the DNA TGTGCCAGCAGACTCCAGGGGGCAATTCCTTCACCCCTCCACTTT. This codes for CASRLQGAIPSPLHF. V gene TRBV6-4 combines with J gene TRBJ1-6; 8 bases map to TRBD1. Germline V lookup: CDR1 MRHNA, CDR2 SNTAGT. V lost 6 bases to trimming and J lost 9 bases; unmatched junction nucleotides: 10. This CDR3 is built from 15 residues.

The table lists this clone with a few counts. The DNA of the CDR3 is TGTGCCAGCAAGGAGGGGGCCCAGCCCAATGAGCAGTTCTTC. This encodes CASKEGAQPNEQFF. The chain recombines TRBV28 with TRBJ2-1; possible D gene TRBD1, 7 bases. Trimming stripped 7 bases from V and 6 bases from J, with 16 bases between. Germline values: CDR1 MDHEN, CDR2 SYDVKM. The CDR3 contains 14 residues.

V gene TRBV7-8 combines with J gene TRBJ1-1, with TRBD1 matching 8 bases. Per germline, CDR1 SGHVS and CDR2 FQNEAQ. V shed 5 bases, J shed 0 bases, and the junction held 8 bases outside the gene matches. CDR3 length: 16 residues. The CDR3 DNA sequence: TGTGCCAGCAGCCACCGGACAGGGTACTTGAACACTGAAGCTTTCTTT. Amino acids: CASSHRTGYLNTEAFF.

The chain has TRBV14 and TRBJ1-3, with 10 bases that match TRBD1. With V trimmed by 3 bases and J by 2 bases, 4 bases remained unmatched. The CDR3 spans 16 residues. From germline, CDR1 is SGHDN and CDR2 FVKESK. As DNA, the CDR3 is TGTGCCAGCAGCCACCTAGGGACAGGGGCTGGAAACACCATATATTTT. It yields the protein CASSHLGTGAGNTIYF.

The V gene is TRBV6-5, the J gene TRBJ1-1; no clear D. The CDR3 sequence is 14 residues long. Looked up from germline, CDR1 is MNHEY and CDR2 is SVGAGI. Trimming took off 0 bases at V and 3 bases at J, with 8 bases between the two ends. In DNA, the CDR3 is TGTGCCAGCAGTTACTCCGGGAGTTACACTGAAGCTTTCTTT. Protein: CASSYSGSYTEAFF.

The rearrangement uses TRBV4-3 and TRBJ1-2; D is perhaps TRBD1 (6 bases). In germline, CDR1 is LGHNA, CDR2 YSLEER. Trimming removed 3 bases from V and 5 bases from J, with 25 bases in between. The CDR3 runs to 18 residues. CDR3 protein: CASSQAIGAGASYYGYTF. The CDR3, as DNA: TGCGCCAGCAGCCAGGCGATAGGGGCAGGGGCCTCGTATTATGGCTACACCTTC.

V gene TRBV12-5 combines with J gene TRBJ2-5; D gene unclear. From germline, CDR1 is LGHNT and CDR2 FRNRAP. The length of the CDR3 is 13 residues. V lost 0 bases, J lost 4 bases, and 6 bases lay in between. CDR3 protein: CASGLVPRETQYF. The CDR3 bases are TGTGCTAGTGGTTTGGTTCCCCGAGAGACCCAGTACTTC.

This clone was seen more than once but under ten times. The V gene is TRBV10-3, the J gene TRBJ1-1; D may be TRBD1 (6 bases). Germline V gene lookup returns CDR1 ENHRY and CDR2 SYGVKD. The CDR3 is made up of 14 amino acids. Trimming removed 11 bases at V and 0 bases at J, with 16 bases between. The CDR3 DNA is TGTGCCTCCCGGACAGAAAGTATGAACACTGAAGCTTTCTTT. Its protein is CASRTESMNTEAFF.

Written as DNA, the CDR3 is TGTGCCACCAGCAGAGCGCGAGAGAACACTGAAGCTTTCTTT. Its protein is CATSRARENTEAFF. The genes are TRBV15 and TRBJ1-1; unclear D gene. Germline V lookup: CDR1 LNHNV, CDR2 YYDKDF (reference sequence). The CDR3 extends over 14 amino acids. The V and J ends lost 1 base and 1 base respectively, with 7 bases between them.

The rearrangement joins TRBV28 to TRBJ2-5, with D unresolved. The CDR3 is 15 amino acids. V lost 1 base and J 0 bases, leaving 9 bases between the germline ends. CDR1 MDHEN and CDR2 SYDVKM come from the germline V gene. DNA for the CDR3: TGTGCCAGCAGTTTATTAGACGGGTACCAAGAGACCCAGTACTTC. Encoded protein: CASSLLDGYQETQYF.

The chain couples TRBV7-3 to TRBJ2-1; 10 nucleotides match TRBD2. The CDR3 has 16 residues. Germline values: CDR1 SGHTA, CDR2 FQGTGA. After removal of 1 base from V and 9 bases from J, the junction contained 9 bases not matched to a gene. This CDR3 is CASSLIIAGGTGEQFF. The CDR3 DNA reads TGTGCCAGCAGCTTAATAATAGCGGGAGGCACTGGTGAGCAGTTCTTC.